This T cell receptor (beta chain) originates from a study of monozygotic twins with inflammatory bowel disease. Overall study findings and caveats: Among T cells, the various subtypes were not distinguishable. Healthy co-twins showed greater TCRbeta diversity (inverse Simpson) than IBD patients.

The CDR3 totals 13 residues. Per germline, CDR1 MNHEY and CDR2 SVGAGI. Total RNA, at approximately 3,800 ng, went into every TCR library. From the 5' RACE reads, TCRdb lists one entry per CDR3 protein and no DNA. This sample's clone table lists 150,000 to 200,000 distinct CDR3 sequences. In regard to this clonotype: Antigen specificity is unknown.

The chain joins TRBV6-5 to TRBJ1-2; TCRdb indicates TRBD1, and absent DNA this call remains unverified. Sequencing was carried out using blood. The sequence derives from a human donor with ulcerative colitis or Crohn's disease, or a healthy co-twin of an affected twin (not recorded which). This CDR3 is CASSYTDRDGYTF.